This T cell receptor beta chain came from a study of blood T cell repertoires in COVID-19 (dated by TCRdb to 2020 to 2022). Study-wide context: Collaborator samples came from the United States, Italy and Spain and covered acute and convalescent phases of COVID-19. The material from the prospective study consisted of cDNA or gDNA derived from T cells, B-cell-depleted T cells, or PBMCs. Deeply sampled blood TCRbeta repertoires from subjects exposed to, actively infected with, or recovered from COVID-19 were included in the dataset. A freely available public database, intended as a resource for researchers studying the immune response to SARS-CoV-2, is where the repertoires were released. The samples were drawn from two sources: the first 160 participants of the ongoing ImmuneRACE study, and over 950 subjects contributed by 6 global collaborators. A de-identified subject ID, COVID-19 status, age in years and sex were almost always included in the sample metadata. HLA class I and class II types, where available, came from metadata supplied by the sample provider rather than from assay-based typing. Points the paper makes about the study in general: The amount of clinical and demographic metadata varied by source and participant and was provided uncurated.

The immunoSEQ Assay, a bias-controlled multiplex PCR, was used to amplify TCRbeta CDR3 regions from genomic DNA. Per the source publication's procedure: The number of nucleated cells in each sample was estimated from the amplification of reference gene primers within the assay. To quantify the absolute abundance of each unique TCRbeta CDR3 rearrangement, sequence reads were collapsed and filtered. For each sample, productive Simpson clonality was calculated by taking the square root of Simpson's diversity index across productive rearrangements. This is the immuneACCESS table as TCRdb keeps it, with only in-frame sequences that have V and J called. A part of the clones is gone; compared with another copy, unresolved V genes explain less than half, and the rest is unexplained. Clonal size and the V and J genes are those of that table, whereas D and trimming came from the DNA. Within this sample are 250,000 or so clones, with 91% of them counted one time only. Approximately 3% of the sample goes to the ten largest clones.

Concerning this clone itself: There is no known antigen for this receptor. No qualities accompany the bases; no much larger clone lies one base away.

Enrolling through a virtual design, the prospective study's participants ranged in age from roughly 18 to 90 years and lived across about two dozen United States geographic areas. In the prospective study, cohorts were assigned on the basis of participant-reported clinical history obtained from a screening survey and a study questionnaire. A participant counted as exposed if, within 2 weeks of entering the study, that participant had been in contact with someone who had a PCR-confirmed or clinician-diagnosed COVID-19 case. Each participant in the prospective study had whole blood, serum and a nasopharyngeal or oropharyngeal swab collected by mobile phlebotomists. Over a roughly 2-month period, participants in the prospective study had the option of providing additional blood draws and questionnaires. Before DNA extraction, blood samples from the prospective study were shipped at room temperature or frozen.

From its cysteine to its phenylalanine, the CDR3 spans 13 amino acids. Of all the DNA, just the CDR3 is kept, 39 bases in frame from base 1. Between the V and J ends, shortened by 4 bases and 5 bases respectively, the junction contains 12 bases. The germline V gene encodes CDR1 MNHEY and CDR2 SMNVEV (reference sequence). Sequencing used PBMCs or T cells enriched from blood (not recorded which). The V gene is TRBV27 and the J gene is TRBJ2-7, with TRBD2 perhaps the D gene, on 6 matching bases. This clonotype was sampled from a man in his forties who had been exposed to COVID-19. CDR3 reads: CASSWTGVNEQYF. The bases are TGTGCCAGCAGTTGGACGGGAGTTAACGAGCAGTACTTC.